This T cell receptor beta chain was sequenced in a study of identical twins. TCRdb passed the 5' RACE reads through MiXCR, listing each CDR3 protein once. The sample has 300,000 or so distinct CDR3 sequences; roughly 9.7% are singletons. There are 15 residues in the CDR3. Germline V gene data show CDR1 as SEHNR and CDR2 as FQNEAQ (reference sequence). With 4 bases clipped from V and 2 bases from J, the junction kept 5 bases outside the gene matches. The same sample was also studied in work on yellow fever vaccine responses in identical twins.

This chain uses TRBV7-9 with TRBJ2-5; TRBD1 matches at 9 bases. This TCR came from a woman under 30 in good health. Material for sequencing was CD8+ T cells sorted from blood. The CDR3 spells CASSSDRGYQETQYF. The DNA for the CDR3 is TGTGCCAGCAGCTCAGACAGGGGGTATCAAGAGACCCAGTACTTC.